A single sample gave rise to the 31 T cell receptor beta chains below, sequenced in a study of CD8+ T cells in alopecia areata. Noted treatment: oral pan-JAK inhibitor, 5-10 mg twice daily. cDNA prepared by RNA extraction and subsequent reverse transcription served as the template for sequencing. Measured with immunoSEQ multiplex PCR; TCRdb has only the in-frame clones, and not every one. The sample lists 130,000 or so clones; around 86% were seen once. The sample here was CD8+ T cells sorted from blood, taken at week 4, from a patient treated with tofacitinib. The receptor set was obtained from a human donor with alopecia areata.

The chain uses TRBV4-1 and TRBJ2-1; 10 nucleotides match TRBD1. J was trimmed by 5 bases and V by 3 bases; bases with no gene match: 7. The CDR3 has 16 amino acids. Germline CDR1 and CDR2: MGHRA and YSYEKL. The CDR3 loop reads CASSHPGQGTDNEQFF. CDR3 DNA: TGCGCCAGCAGCCACCCGGGACAGGGGACCGACAATGAGCAGTTCTTC.

CDR3 nucleotides: TGTGCCAGCAGTTTATCGAGAGGGGGCCCCTATGGCTACACCTTC. This codes for CASSLSRGGPYGYTF. The chain uses TRBV27 and TRBJ1-2; 7 bases line up with TRBD1. The CDR3 runs to 15 residues. Germline V gene lookup returns CDR1 MNHEY and CDR2 SMNVEV (reference sequence). With V trimmed by 0 bases and J by 4 bases, 5 bases remained unmatched.

The CDR3 DNA reads TGTGCCAGCAGTTTGTGGACCTACGAGCAGTACTTC. This codes for CASSLWTYEQYF. The chain combines TRBV7-9 with TRBJ2-7; D gene ambiguous. V was trimmed by 6 bases and J by 2 bases, leaving 8 bases between them. Germline CDR1 reads SEHNR; CDR2 reads FQNEAQ (reference sequence). The CDR3 is 12 residues long.

The V call is TRBV13, the J call TRBJ2-7, with TRBD2 identical over 9 bases. Germline CDR1 PRHDT, CDR2 FYEKMQ (reference sequence). The CDR3 runs 15 residues. Trimming took 5 bases from V and 4 from J; bases not matched to a gene: 9. The DNA for the CDR3 is TGTGCCAGCAGCATAGCGGGAGAAGTCCGTTACGAGCAGTACTTC. It specifies CASSIAGEVRYEQYF.

This rearrangement joins TRBV6-5 to TRBJ2-1, with 9 bases aligning to TRBD2. CDR3 length: 15 amino acids. Per the germline V gene, CDR1 is MNHEY and CDR2 is SVGAGI. V gave up 4 bases and J gave up 6 bases; unmatched junction bases: 7. The CDR3 reads CASSSSGRIVNEQFF. The CDR3 nucleotides read TGTGCCAGCAGTTCAAGCGGGAGGATTGTCAATGAGCAGTTCTTC.

This clone has only a few counts. The rearrangement joins TRBV11-2 to TRBJ2-2; D uncertain. Trimming shortened V by 3 bases and J by 6 bases, and 5 bases separated the two germline ends. CDR1 SGHAT and CDR2 FQNNGV come from the germline V gene. This CDR3 has 12 residues. The CDR3 coding sequence is TGTGCCAGCAGCTTTCTTTCCGGGGAGCTGTTTTTT. As protein: CASSFLSGELFF.

The chain carries TRBV4-1 and TRBJ2-3, with D unresolved. Germline lookup yields CDR1 MGHRA and CDR2 YSYEKL. V shed 3 bases and J shed 0 bases, with 13 bases lying between them. The CDR3 spans 16 residues. The CDR3 region has the DNA TGCGCCAGCAGCCATATTTCAGGTGTTAGCACAGATACGCAGTATTTT. Translated, it gives CASSHISGVSTDTQYF.

Concerning this clone itself: This CDR3 is missing its conserved last phenylalanine or tryptophan, likely due to a read error. The V call is TRBV29-1, the J call TRBJ2-7; no definite D call. Trimming took off 4 bases at V and 6 bases at J, with 16 bases between the two ends. The CDR3 loop spans 13 amino acids. Germline CDR1 reads SQVTM; CDR2 reads ANQGSEA. The DNA for the CDR3 is TGCAGCGTTGTCCTCGTTGGATTGTCCGAGCAGTACCTC. It specifies CSVVLVGLSEQYL.

This chain joins TRBV30 and TRBJ2-1; 10 nucleotides agree with TRBD2. CDR1 is GTSNPN and CDR2 is SVGIG in the germline V gene (reference sequence). The trim removed 2 bases at V and 0 bases at J, leaving 10 bases unmatched. This CDR3 region has 18 residues. The CDR3 DNA follows: TGTGCCTGGAGTCTTCTAGCGGGAGAGAGCAGCTCCTACAATGAGCAGTTCTTC. It is translated as CAWSLLAGESSSYNEQFF.

This chain connects TRBV7-2 to TRBJ1-1; D remains unclear. The CDR3 consists of 14 residues. Trimming left V 0 bases short and J 10 bases short, with 15 bases between. Germline V lookup: CDR1 SGHTA, CDR2 FQGNSA. The chain's CDR3 is CASSLATQTSLAFF. CDR3 coding DNA: TGTGCCAGCAGCTTAGCAACACAGACTTCCTTAGCTTTCTTT.

J is TRBJ2-1 and V is TRBV4-1; tentatively, D is TRBD2 (6 bases). The germline V and J ends were trimmed by 2 bases and 8 bases, with 13 bases remaining between them. Germline CDR1 and CDR2: MGHRA and YSYEKL. This CDR3 contains 14 residues. As DNA, the CDR3 is TGCGCCAGCAGCCAACTCCTAGCGAGCGATGAGCAGTTCTTC. This gives the protein CASSQLLASDEQFF.

The chain uses TRBV11-2 and TRBJ1-4; D remains ambiguous. Germline V CDR1 and CDR2: SGHAT, FQNNGV. The CDR3 covers 15 residues. Trimming took 1 base from V and 1 from J, leaving 7 bases between them. This CDR3 reads CASSLGARTNEKLFF. CDR3 DNA sequence: TGTGCCAGCAGCTTAGGGGCCAGAACTAATGAAAAACTGTTTTTT.

The CDR3 DNA is TGCAGCGTTGAAGGCGGCCAGCATCTAACTTACAATGAGCAGTTCTTC. Translation gives CSVEGGQHLTYNEQFF. The chain employs TRBV29-1 and TRBJ2-1, with no clear D. The germline gives CDR1 SQVTM, CDR2 ANQGSEA. Trimming removed 1 base from V and 4 bases from J, with 17 bases in between. This CDR3 contains 16 residues.

In its sample, this clone was seen a few times. The chain's CDR3 is CASSAAPAGAPYEQYF. Written as DNA, the CDR3 is TGTGCCAGTAGTGCCGCCCCCGCGGGGGCACCCTACGAGCAGTACTTC. This chain links TRBV19 with TRBJ2-7, with D possibly being TRBD2 (7 bases). There are 16 residues in the CDR3. Germline CDR1 is LNHDA and CDR2 is SQIVND (reference sequence). The V end was cut by 5 bases, the J end by 2 bases, with 19 bases between.

This chain connects TRBV5-4 to TRBJ2-1; D gene unclear. Germline V lookup: CDR1 SGHNT, CDR2 YYREEE (reference sequence). The V and J ends lost 0 bases and 9 bases respectively, with 4 bases between them. This CDR3 region has 11 residues. The DNA for the CDR3 is TGTGCCAGCAGCTTGGGGGGTGAGCAGTTCTTC. It encodes CASSLGGEQFF.

This clone appeared a single time. The chain recombines TRBV5-4 with TRBJ1-2; D is undetermined. In germline, CDR1 is SGHNT, CDR2 YYREEE (reference sequence). The CDR3 is 14 amino acids. Trimming stripped 4 bases from V and 3 bases from J, with 13 bases between. The CDR3 DNA follows: TGTGCCAGCAGCGACAATGCGGCGGACTATGGCTACACCTTC. Its protein product is CASSDNAADYGYTF.

V usage is TRBV29-1 and J usage is TRBJ2-5; D possibly matches TRBD1 or TRBD2 (7 bases each). V shed 6 bases and J shed 6 bases, with 26 bases lying between them. The germline V gene encodes CDR1 SQVTM and CDR2 ANQGSEA. This CDR3 comprises 16 residues. The CDR3 DNA sequence: TGCAGCGTAGAAATTAGGACAGGCGGGGGCCGAAAGACCCAGTACTTC. This translates into CSVEIRTGGGRKTQYF.

The CDR3 spells CSVVSGTYNEQFF. CDR3 DNA sequence: TGCAGCGTTGTCTCAGGGACCTACAATGAGCAGTTCTTC. The chain couples TRBV29-1 to TRBJ2-1, with D possibly matching TRBD1 (5 bases). Per germline, CDR1 SQVTM and CDR2 ANQGSEA. The CDR3 sequence is 13 residues long. Between the trimmed V and J ends, which lost 4 bases and 2 bases, there was a span of 9 bases.

V usage is TRBV9 and J usage is TRBJ2-6; 8 bases line up with TRBD1. V lost 0 bases to trimming and J lost 0 bases; unmatched junction nucleotides: 8. Germline V gene sequence: CDR1 SGDLS, CDR2 YYNGEE. The CDR3 contains 19 residues. This CDR3 is CASSVVAGQGTSGANVLTF. The DNA of the CDR3 is TGTGCCAGCAGCGTAGTCGCCGGACAGGGTACCTCTGGGGCCAACGTCCTGACTTTC.

This sequence joins TRBV19 and TRBJ2-7, with a weak D call TRBD1 (6 bases). The CDR3 covers 15 residues. V was cut by 6 bases and J by 3 bases, with 18 bases left in between. Germline CDR1 reads LNHDA; CDR2 reads SQIVND (reference sequence). DNA for the CDR3: TGTGCCAGTAGCCCCTCAGGGGCACTTAACTACGAGCAGTACTTC. Translated: CASSPSGALNYEQYF.

The CDR3 here is CATGDRYQETQYF. The CDR3 nucleotides read TGTGCCACCGGCGACAGGTACCAAGAGACCCAGTACTTC. This sequence joins TRBV27 and TRBJ2-5, with D perhaps matching TRBD1 (6 bases). Germline V lookup: CDR1 MNHEY, CDR2 SMNVEV (reference sequence). The CDR3 has 13 residues. V was pared by 10 bases and J by 0 bases, with 12 bases between.

The rearrangement uses TRBV5-1 and TRBJ1-1; 7 nucleotides align to TRBD1. CDR3 length equals 16 residues. The ends lost 3 bases at V and 1 base at J; junction bases unmatched: 9. The germline CDR1 and CDR2 sequences are SGHRS and YFSETQ. CDR3 loop: CASSYGGTVENTEAFF. DNA for the CDR3: TGCGCCAGCAGCTACGGGGGGACAGTTGAGAACACTGAAGCTTTCTTT.

CDR3 protein: CASSLELVDETQYF. For the CDR3, the DNA is TGTGCCAGCAGCTTAGAACTAGTCGACGAGACCCAGTACTTC. The chain links TRBV7-6 to TRBJ2-5; perhaps TRBD2 as D (5 bases). V gave up 1 base and J gave up 5 bases, with 11 bases separating them. Germline assignment: CDR1 SGHVS and CDR2 FNYEAQ. There are 14 residues in the CDR3.

The chain has TRBV5-6 and TRBJ1-1; D might be TRBD1 (6 bases). Germline-derived CDR1 and CDR2 are SGHDT and YYEEEE. This CDR3 is built from 16 residues. Trimming removed 3 bases at V and 2 bases at J, with 17 bases between. The CDR3 DNA sequence: TGTGCCAGCAGCTATCCCCTGGGACATCTAAACACTGAAGCTTTCTTT. Its protein is CASSYPLGHLNTEAFF.

V gene TRBV2 combines with J gene TRBJ2-7; D uncertain. This CDR3 region has 13 residues. Germline V CDR1 and CDR2: SNHLY, FYNNEI. The germline V and J ends were trimmed by 3 bases and 2 bases, with 8 bases remaining between them. CDR3 coding DNA: TGTGCCAGCAGTGAGGTGGTTACCTACGAGCAGTACTTC. Residues: CASSEVVTYEQYF.

The chain uses TRBV7-8 and TRBJ2-2; a possible D gene is TRBD1 (5 bases). This CDR3 contains 15 residues. V lost 5 bases to trimming and J lost 7 bases, with 17 bases between them. Germline V gives CDR1 SGHVS, CDR2 FQNEAQ. CDR3 nucleotide sequence: TGTGCCAGCAGCCCTTTAACAGGATTGAACGGGGAGCTGTTTTTT. It is translated as CASSPLTGLNGELFF.

Only a few counts were recorded for this clone. The CDR3 is CASSESGTGPDNEQFF. In nucleotides, the CDR3 is TGTGCCAGCAGTGAATCCGGGACAGGGCCGGACAATGAGCAGTTCTTC. The V and J genes are TRBV6-1 and TRBJ2-1; 9 bases map to TRBD1. J gave up 5 bases and V 2 bases, and 7 bases lay outside the gene matches. There are 16 residues in the CDR3. CDR1 MNHNS and CDR2 SASEGT come from the germline V gene.

The genes are TRBV7-8 and TRBJ2-1; TRBD2 matches 12 bases. This CDR3 is built from 16 residues. CDR1 is SGHVS, CDR2 FQNEAQ, per germline. The ends lost 3 bases at V and 4 bases at J; junction bases unmatched: 4. The CDR3 DNA reads as TGTGCCAGCAGCTTCCCGCTAGCGGGGGGGTACAATGAGCAGTTCTTC. As protein: CASSFPLAGGYNEQFF.

V is TRBV6-5 and J is TRBJ2-2; unclear D gene. Germline assignment: CDR1 MNHEY and CDR2 SVGAGI. Trimming stripped 6 bases from V and 4 bases from J, with 9 bases between. The CDR3 contains 13 residues. The CDR3 nucleotides read TGTGCCAGCAGCTATACACCCACCGGGGAGCTGTTTTTT. It specifies CASSYTPTGELFF.

The V call is TRBV29-1, the J call TRBJ2-7; D remains ambiguous. Per the germline V gene, CDR1 is SQVTM and CDR2 is ANQGSEA. V shed 4 bases and J shed 1 base, with 8 bases lying between them. The CDR3 runs 12 residues. The DNA of the CDR3 is TGCAGCGTTGCGTATAATTCCTACGAGCAGTACTTC. Protein sequence: CSVAYNSYEQYF.

V is TRBV5-6 and J is TRBJ2-1; D assignment may be TRBD1 or TRBD2 (5 bases each). Germline lookup yields CDR1 SGHDT and CDR2 YYEEEE. V lost 0 bases, J lost 8 bases, and 9 bases lay in between. The CDR3 length is 13 residues. The CDR3 sequence: CASSLGGADEQFF. Written as DNA, the CDR3 is TGTGCCAGCAGCTTGGGAGGGGCCGATGAGCAGTTCTTC.